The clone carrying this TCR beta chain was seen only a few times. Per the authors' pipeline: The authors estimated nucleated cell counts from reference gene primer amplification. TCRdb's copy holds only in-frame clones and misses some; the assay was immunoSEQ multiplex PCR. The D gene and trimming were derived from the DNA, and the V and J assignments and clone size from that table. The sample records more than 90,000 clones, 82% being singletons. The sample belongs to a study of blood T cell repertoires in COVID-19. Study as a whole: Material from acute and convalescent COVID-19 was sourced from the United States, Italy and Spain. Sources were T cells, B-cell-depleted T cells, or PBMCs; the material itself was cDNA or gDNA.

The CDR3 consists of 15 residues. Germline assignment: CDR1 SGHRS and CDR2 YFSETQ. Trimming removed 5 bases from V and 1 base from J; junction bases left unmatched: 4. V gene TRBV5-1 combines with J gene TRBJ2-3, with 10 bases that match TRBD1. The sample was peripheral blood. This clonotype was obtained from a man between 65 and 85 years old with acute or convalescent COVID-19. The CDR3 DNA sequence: TGCGCCAGCAGATCCGGGACAGGGGGCACAGATACGCAGTATTTT. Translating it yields CASRSGTGGTDTQYF.